Each of the 11 T cell receptor beta chains below was sequenced from the same sample in a study of T cells after yellow fever vaccination. One entry per CDR3 protein results from TCRdb running MiXCR on the 5' RACE reads. The repertoire holds around 320,000 distinct CDR3 sequences, with about 10% as singletons. Source: CD4+ T cells sorted from PBMCs, taken 45 days after the yellow fever booster vaccination. All receptors derive from a man younger than 35 who received the YFV17D yellow fever vaccine.

Written as DNA, the CDR3 is TGTGCCAGCGGTCCAGCAGGGCCCTACGAGCAGTACTTC. It is translated as CASGPAGPYEQYF. This chain uses TRBV3-1 with TRBJ2-7; tentative D call: TRBD1 (5 bases). The CDR3 contains 13 residues. V lost 8 bases to trimming and J lost 2 bases, with 13 bases between them. From germline, CDR1 is LGHDT and CDR2 YNNKEL (reference sequence).

This clonotype was seen repeatedly, ten times or more. The chain uses TRBV23-1 and TRBJ2-2; D remains ambiguous. TRBV23-1 is classed as an ORF, of uncertain function. V lost 4 bases to trimming and J lost 3 bases, with 15 bases between them. The CDR3 spans 16 residues. CDR3: CASSRACRVDTGELFF. CDR3 coding DNA: TGCGCCAGCAGTCGAGCCTGTCGGGTTGACACCGGGGAGCTGTTTTTT.

This clonotype turned up a few times. The chain employs TRBV2 and TRBJ1-4; D perhaps matches TRBD1 (6 bases). The CDR3 loop spans 13 amino acids. CDR1 SNHLY and CDR2 FYNNEI come from the germline V gene. Trimming removed 4 bases from V and 8 bases from J, with 11 bases in between. The CDR3 is CASSVQGREKLFF. In DNA form, the CDR3 reads TGTGCCAGCAGTGTCCAGGGGAGGGAAAAACTGTTTTTT.

This clonotype came up a few times. The genes are TRBV5-1 and TRBJ1-1, with unresolved D. Trimming removed 0 bases from V and 2 bases from J, with 14 bases in between. Per germline, CDR1 SGHRS and CDR2 YFSETQ. The CDR3 is made up of 16 amino acids. The CDR3 bases are TGCGCCAGCAGCTTGGATGGCAGGAATTTAAACACTGAAGCTTTCTTT. Amino acids: CASSLDGRNLNTEAFF.

The chain recombines TRBV9 with TRBJ2-5, with TRBD2 matching over 9 bases. The CDR3 is 17 residues long. The trim removed 2 bases at V and 2 bases at J, leaving 10 bases unmatched. Germline loops: CDR1 SGDLS, CDR2 YYNGEE. CDR3 sequence: CASSVDPGLAGQETQYF. The DNA for the CDR3 is TGTGCCAGCAGCGTCGACCCGGGTCTAGCGGGGCAAGAGACCCAGTACTTC.

The chain employs TRBV4-2 and TRBJ1-3; D ambiguous. Germline lookup yields CDR1 LGHNA and CDR2 YNFKEQ. V lost 8 bases and J 0 bases, leaving 11 bases between the germline ends. CDR3 length: 14 residues. The DNA for the CDR3 is TGTGCCAGCGGACCCGTCGGCTCTGGAAACACCATATATTTT. It specifies CASGPVGSGNTIYF.

This clonotype was recorded a few times. The chain combines TRBV9 with TRBJ1-6; possible D gene TRBD1, 5 bases. CDR1 and CDR2 (germline): SGDLS, YYNGEE. The CDR3 runs 16 residues. The ends were cut back, 0 bases at V and 5 bases at J, with 12 bases in the middle. The CDR3, as DNA: TGTGCCAGCAGCGTAGGGGGCAGCCGGAATAATTCACCCCTCCACTTT. The encoded protein is CASSVGGSRNNSPLHF.

This clonotype was picked up a small number of times. The chain couples TRBV6-6 to TRBJ1-2, with 7 bases fitting TRBD1. Germline lookup yields CDR1 MNHNY and CDR2 SVGAGI (reference sequence). The J segment lost 7 bases and the V segment lost 10 bases, leaving 15 bases of the junction unmatched. The CDR3 contains 14 residues. The chain's CDR3 is CATITRDSPSGYTF. In nucleotides, the CDR3 is TGTGCCACCATTACCCGGGACAGCCCCAGTGGCTACACCTTC.

This clonotype was seen many times. This sequence joins TRBV6-4 and TRBJ1-5; 7 bases align to TRBD1. CDR1 is MRHNA and CDR2 is SNTAGT in the germline V gene. V trimming: 3 bases; J trimming: 4 bases; junction bases outside the gene matches: 6. This CDR3 is built from 15 residues. For the CDR3, the DNA is TGTGCCAGCAGTGAGGGACAGAGATGTAATCAGCCCCAGCATTTT. Translating it yields CASSEGQRCNQPQHF.

This clonotype turned up a few times. The chain combines TRBV7-9 with TRBJ1-1, with 7 nucleotides matching TRBD1. This CDR3 has 15 residues. CDR1 and CDR2 (germline): SEHNR, FQNEAQ (reference sequence). V was pared by 5 bases and J by 4 bases, with 10 bases of the junction left unmatched. DNA for the CDR3: TGTGCCAGCAGCCGTAACGAGGGGGCCGGCACTGAAGCTTTCTTT. This sequence encodes CASSRNEGAGTEAFF. Filled out from reference TRBV7-9 and TRBJ1-1, the complete variable domain reads DTGVSQNPRHKITKRGQNVTFRCDPISEHNRLYWYRQTLGQGPEFLTYFQNEAQLEKSRLLSDRFSAERPKGSFSTLEIQRTEQGDSAMYLCASSRNEGAGTEAFFGQGTRLTVV.

V usage is TRBV3-1 and J usage is TRBJ2-3; D gene uncertain. The V end lost 0 bases, the J end lost 7 bases, and 8 bases lay between the germline ends. Germline loops: CDR1 LGHDT, CDR2 YNNKEL (reference sequence). This CDR3 has 13 amino acids. CDR3 protein: CASSQEVGNTQYF. CDR3 in DNA: TGTGCCAGCAGCCAAGAGGTAGGAAATACGCAGTATTTT.